This T cell receptor (beta chain) was found in a study of cytomegalovirus exposure and HLA in healthy donors. Losses at the gene ends were 8 bases for V and 0 bases for J; bases not matched to a gene: 0. The V gene's germline CDR1 is SNHLY and CDR2 FYNNEI. The CDR3 runs 13 residues. The PCR ran on 60 Vbeta and 13 Jbeta primers. Sequenced by immunoSEQ multiplex PCR; TCRdb stores in-frame clones only, minus some. The table shows roughly 130,000 clones, with about 66% occurring only once. This clone was seen just once. Its antigen is still unknown. Points from the study as a whole: The study recorded 150 to 200 TCR beta chains that were cytomegalovirus-associated.

Sequencing was carried out using PBMCs. The genes are TRBV2 and TRBJ1-5; TRBD1 matches 8 bases. The sequence came from a man younger than 45 in good health and CMV-seropositive. The CDR3, as DNA: TGTGCCAGCGACAGGGGTAGCAATCAGCCCCAGCATTTT. Its protein is CASDRGSNQPQHF.